These 2 T cell receptor beta chains were all obtained from the same sample, sequenced in a study of T cell responses to AZD1222 COVID-19 vaccine. Only in-frame clones appear in the TCRdb table, and some are missing; sequencing was by immunoSEQ multiplex PCR. The sample shows 100,000 to 150,000 clones, around 90% of them seen only once. The specimen was peripheral blood, collected on day 0 of AZD1222 vaccination. The source of these receptors is an adult in good health.

J is TRBJ1-2 and V is TRBV19, with 7 bases matching TRBD1. CDR1 LNHDA and CDR2 SQIVND come from the germline V gene (reference sequence). The CDR3 runs 14 residues. V was clipped by 7 bases and J by 2 bases; unmatched bases: 7. CDR3 in amino acids: CASTSPTGNYGYTF. CDR3 DNA: TGTGCCAGTACCTCACCGACAGGGAACTATGGCTACACCTTC.

This rearrangement joins TRBV15 to TRBJ2-7; D may be TRBD1 (6 bases). The CDR3 totals 15 residues. The germline gives CDR1 LNHNV, CDR2 YYDKDF (reference sequence). The ends were cut back, 1 base at V and 8 bases at J, with 18 bases in the middle. The CDR3 loop is CATSRAGTNLGKQYF. CDR3 bases: TGTGCCACCAGCAGAGCCGGGACAAACCTTGGAAAGCAGTACTTC.